The 16 T cell receptor beta chains below all came from one sample that was sequenced in a study of blood T cells in healthy people across ages. It was with a sample-barcoded 5' primer and a J-beta primer mix that a second PCR of roughly 7 to 12 cycles was run. TCRdb fed the 5' RACE reads into MiXCR, producing one record per CDR3 protein. The sample has roughly 500,000 distinct CDR3 sequences, 25% to 30% seen once; the top ten hold 18%. Material for sequencing was blood. Every receptor here comes from a woman between 65 and 79 years old in good health.

The chain recombines TRBV7-2 with TRBJ2-5, with D possibly matching TRBD1 (6 bases). This CDR3 is 16 amino acids long. CDR1 SGHTA and CDR2 FQGNSA come from the germline V gene. The V end was cut by 2 bases, the J end by 0 bases, with 13 bases between. The CDR3 is CASSLQGTLNQETQYF. Here the CDR3 DNA reads TGTGCCAGCAGCTTACAGGGGACGCTCAACCAAGAGACCCAGTACTTC.

Only a few counts were recorded for this clonotype. J is TRBJ1-4 and V is TRBV18; 7 nucleotides agree with TRBD1. There are 16 residues in the CDR3. J gave up 5 bases and V 2 bases, and 8 bases lay outside the gene matches. The germline CDR1 and CDR2 sequences are KGHSH and LQKENI. CDR3 sequence (DNA): TGTGCCAGCTCACCAGCGCTGAGACAGGGAAATGAAAAACTGTTTTTT. It translates to CASSPALRQGNEKLFF.

This clonotype was seen only a few times. The chain carries TRBV9 and TRBJ2-5; D unresolved. CDR1 and CDR2 from the germline V gene are SGDLS and YYNGEE. The CDR3 length is 15 residues. V gave up 1 base and J gave up 2 bases, with 12 bases separating them. CDR3 in amino acids: CASSVHQSEQETQYF. CDR3 sequence (DNA): TGTGCCAGCAGCGTACATCAAAGTGAGCAAGAGACCCAGTACTTC. Full variable domain (outside the CDR3, taken from reference TRBV9 and TRBJ2-5): DSGVTQTPKHLITATGQRVTLRCSPRSGDLSVYWYQQSLDQGLQFLIQYYNGEERAKGNILERFSAQQFPDLHSELNLSSLELGDSALYFCASSVHQSEQETQYFGPGTRLLVL.

V and J are TRBV7-9 and TRBJ1-5; TRBD1 is a possible D gene (6 bases). The V and J ends lost 5 bases and 3 bases respectively, with 11 bases between them. The length of the CDR3 is 14 residues. Germline loops: CDR1 SEHNR, CDR2 FQNEAQ (reference sequence). The CDR3 protein is CASSPQGNNQPQHF. The CDR3 nucleotides read TGTGCCAGCAGCCCGCAGGGGAACAATCAGCCCCAGCATTTT.

The gene calls are TRBV4-3 and TRBJ1-4; D remains unclear. The CDR3 is 16 amino acids. Germline values: CDR1 LGHNA, CDR2 YSLEER. V was pared by 0 bases and J by 5 bases, with 13 bases between. The CDR3 DNA reads as TGCGCCAGCAGCCAAGATTTTTGGGTCCTAAATGAAAAACTGTTTTTT. Translated: CASSQDFWVLNEKLFF.

The chain links TRBV4-3 to TRBJ1-2; D ambiguous. CDR1 and CDR2 from the germline V gene are LGHNA and YSLEER. V was cut by 0 bases and J by 9 bases, with 20 bases left in between. The CDR3 runs 16 residues. In nucleotides, the CDR3 is TGCGCCAGCAGCCAAGATTGGCCCAGATCCACCGACAGCTACACCTTC. Translating it yields CASSQDWPRSTDSYTF.

A note on this clonotype: An end of the junction differs from the germline gene, which may be a read error. This chain uses TRBV9 with TRBJ2-2; D perhaps matches TRBD2 (5 bases). There are 15 residues in the CDR3. In germline, CDR1 is SGDLS, CDR2 YYNGEE. The CDR3 sequence is CASQPRPGWTGEPFF. In DNA, the CDR3 is TGTGCCAGTCAACCCCGACCGGGTTGGACCGGGGAGCCGTTTTTT.

The chain links TRBV10-3 to TRBJ1-2; D is unclear. The V end lost 4 bases, the J end lost 7 bases, and 10 bases lay between the germline ends. Germline V gives CDR1 ENHRY, CDR2 SYGVKD. The CDR3 has 12 amino acids. The CDR3 coding sequence is TGTGCCATCAGTGGGGGATTTCTTGGCTACACCTTC. Residues: CAISGGFLGYTF.

In this sample, this clonotype turned up a few times. The gene calls are TRBV10-3 and TRBJ2-5, with a weak D call TRBD2 (5 bases). Germline V gives CDR1 ENHRY, CDR2 SYGVKD. V was cut by 2 bases and J by 5 bases, with 9 bases left in between. The CDR3 loop spans 13 amino acids. This chain's CDR3 is CAISETRGETQYF. The CDR3 region has the DNA TGTGCCATCAGTGAGACGCGCGGGGAGACCCAGTACTTC.

The chain combines TRBV10-3 with TRBJ1-6; 8 positions agree with TRBD1. Trimming at V came to 6 bases and at J to 8 bases, leaving 18 bases not matched to a gene. This CDR3 is 18 amino acids long. CDR1 is ENHRY, CDR2 SYGVKD, per germline. The CDR3 nucleotides are TGTGCCATCAGGGCGACAGGGGCGAAGAGGGGAGGGGATTCACCCCTCCACTTT. It yields the protein CAIRATGAKRGGDSPLHF.

The V and J genes are TRBV28 and TRBJ2-7; 9 bases are a match to TRBD1. The CDR3 contains 15 residues. J was trimmed by 5 bases and V by 3 bases; bases with no gene match: 8. In germline, CDR1 is MDHEN, CDR2 SYDVKM. DNA of the CDR3: TGTGCCAGCAGTTTCCCCGCGGGACAGGGCAACGAGCAGTACTTC. It codes for CASSFPAGQGNEQYF.

The V call is TRBV6-2 or TRBV6-3, the J call TRBJ2-4; 13 nucleotides line up with TRBD2. V gave up 0 bases and J gave up 3 bases; unmatched junction bases: 5. The CDR3 runs 18 residues. Looked up from germline, CDR1 is MNHEY and CDR2 is SVGEGT. CDR3 bases: TGTGCCAGCAGTTACTCGGGACTAGCGGGGACGCTCAAAAACATTCAGTACTTC. It yields the protein CASSYSGLAGTLKNIQYF.

The chain uses TRBV29-1 and TRBJ2-4; 9 bases fit TRBD1. J was trimmed by 5 bases and V by 6 bases; bases with no gene match: 11. Germline V gives CDR1 SQVTM, CDR2 ANQGSEA. The CDR3 spans 15 residues. The CDR3 reads CSVGGQGIDENIQYF. The CDR3 DNA is TGCAGCGTGGGCGGACAGGGGATTGACGAAAACATTCAGTACTTC.

In this sample, this clonotype turned up a few times. V gene TRBV7-2 combines with J gene TRBJ2-5, with 11 bases identical to TRBD2. The CDR3 extends over 15 amino acids. Germline CDR1 and CDR2: SGHTA and FQGNSA. V dropped 5 bases and J dropped 4; count of bases not matched to a gene: 6. The CDR3 protein is CASSQTSGVGETQYF. The CDR3 DNA is TGTGCCAGCAGCCAGACTAGCGGGGTCGGAGAGACCCAGTACTTC.

A few counts support this clonotype. The chain couples TRBV4-2 to TRBJ2-6; D is unclear. Trimming shortened V by 0 bases and J by 3 bases, and 9 bases separated the two germline ends. CDR1 and CDR2 from the germline V gene are LGHNA and YNFKEQ. The CDR3 is made up of 16 amino acids. CDR3 residues: CASSQDLRVGANVLTF. The CDR3 DNA is TGTGCCAGCAGCCAAGATCTTCGAGTTGGGGCCAACGTCCTGACTTTC.

This clonotype was detected only a few times. CDR3 nucleotide sequence: TGTGCCAGCAGCTTTAGAGCAGCTGGACAGAGCTCCTACAATGAGCAGTTCTTC. Amino acid sequence: CASSFRAAGQSSYNEQFF. V gene TRBV7-6 combines with J gene TRBJ2-1; tentatively, D is TRBD1 (6 bases). The CDR3 spans 18 residues. In germline, CDR1 is SGHVS, CDR2 FNYEAQ. V dropped 3 bases and J dropped 0 bases, with 18 bases sitting between them.